These 25 T cell receptor beta chains were sequenced from one sample in a study of neurological immune-mediated disorders. TCRdb redid the calling of the 5' RACE reads with MiXCR, one entry per CDR3 protein. The table includes 100,000 to 150,000 distinct CDR3 sequences, approximately 3.2% detected once. The source material was PBMCs. These TCRs come from a woman under 40 with multiple sclerosis.

This clonotype was observed a handful of times. This may be a read error, as it is one base from a much larger clone. J is TRBJ2-2 and V is TRBV9, with a possible D match to TRBD1 (5 bases). CDR3 length: 15 amino acids. Germline CDR1 and CDR2: SGDLS and YYNGEE. The V and J ends lost 0 bases and 7 bases respectively, with 13 bases between them. The CDR3 reads CASSVDDSMDGELFF. The CDR3 nucleotides read TGTGCCAGCAGCGTAGACGACAGTATGGACGGGGAGCTGTTTTTT.

CDR3 DNA sequence: TGTGCCAGTAGTATCAAGGGGGCATTCCCGAATTCACCCCTCCACTTT. Its protein product is CASSIKGAFPNSPLHF. This chain joins TRBV19 and TRBJ1-6; 7 bases match TRBD1. The CDR3 extends over 16 amino acids. From germline, CDR1 is LNHDA and CDR2 SQIVND (reference sequence). J gave up 7 bases and V 3 bases, and 9 bases lay outside the gene matches.

This clonotype was counted at least ten times. This sequence joins TRBV7-9 and TRBJ2-1; D unresolved. Germline CDR1 is SEHNR and CDR2 is FQNEAQ (reference sequence). V lost 5 bases and J lost 11, with 10 bases in between. The length of the CDR3 is 11 residues. The CDR3 reads CASSPQEKQFF. DNA for the CDR3: TGTGCCAGCAGCCCCCAGGAGAAGCAGTTCTTC.

This clonotype has ten or more counts. The rearrangement uses TRBV7-2 and TRBJ1-5; 7 bases match TRBD1. The CDR3 loop spans 14 amino acids. The germline V gene encodes CDR1 SGHTA and CDR2 FQGNSA. V gave up 5 bases and J gave up 4 bases; unmatched junction bases: 5. The CDR3 region has the DNA TGTGCCAGCAGCCCGGGACAGCGAAATCAGCCCCAGCATTTT. Residues: CASSPGQRNQPQHF.

This clonotype was seen at least ten times. This sequence joins TRBV6-5 and TRBJ2-5; 8 bases match TRBD1. Germline V lookup: CDR1 MNHEY, CDR2 SVGAGI. CDR3 size: 11 residues. V gave up 10 bases and J gave up 5 bases; unmatched junction bases: 3. DNA for the CDR3: TGTGCCATTGGACAGGGCGAGACCCAGTACTTC. Amino acids: CAIGQGETQYF.

This clonotype was observed many times. This chain uses TRBV7-6 with TRBJ2-1; tentatively, D is TRBD2 (6 bases). Germline CDR1 is SGHVS and CDR2 is FNYEAQ. This CDR3 contains 17 residues. Trimming pared 5 bases from V and 3 bases from J, leaving 20 bases between. This CDR3 reads CASSGGTSVLLYNEQFF. CDR3 coding DNA: TGTGCCAGCAGCGGGGGGACTTCTGTTCTCCTCTACAATGAGCAGTTCTTC.

This clonotype has a count of ten or more. V gene TRBV21-1 combines with J gene TRBJ2-1. TRBV21-1 is recorded as a pseudogene. The CDR3 contains 16 residues. Here the CDR3 reads CASSNKLANSYNEQFF. The CDR3 DNA reads as TGTGCCAGCAGCAACAAACTAGCGAACTCCTACAATGAGCAGTTCTTC.

This clonotype was counted many times. The genes are TRBV18 and TRBJ1-3; a weak D match, TRBD1 (6 bases). The ends were cut back, 0 bases at V and 0 bases at J, with 9 bases in the middle. In germline, CDR1 is KGHSH, CDR2 LQKENI. This CDR3 has 16 amino acids. The DNA for the CDR3 is TGTGCCAGCTCACCACCGGAGACAGGCTCTGGAAACACCATATATTTT. Translated: CASSPPETGSGNTIYF.

This clonotype was seen at least ten times. The V and J genes are TRBV29-1 and TRBJ1-2; D gene unclear. Germline CDR1 is SQVTM and CDR2 is ANQGSEA. The CDR3 runs 13 residues. Trimming took off 2 bases at V and 1 base at J, with 8 bases between the two ends. For the CDR3, the DNA is TGCAGCGTTGAACGCACCCTTAACTATGGCTACACCTTC. It is translated as CSVERTLNYGYTF.

This clonotype was found a few times. CDR3 sequence reads: CASSAGLRRYEQYF. DNA of the CDR3: TGTGCCAGCAGCGCGGGACTCCGACGCTACGAGCAGTACTTC. The chain has TRBV7-9 and TRBJ2-7; TRBD2 is a possible D gene (6 bases). There are 14 residues in the CDR3. The V end was cut by 5 bases, the J end by 3 bases, with 14 bases between. CDR1 SEHNR and CDR2 FQNEAQ come from the germline V gene (reference sequence).

This clonotype was seen repeatedly, ten times or more. This sequence joins TRBV20-1 and TRBJ2-2; 13 nucleotides line up with TRBD2. The CDR3 sequence is 16 residues long. Unmatched junction bases numbered 7, after V lost 3 bases and J lost 6 bases. CDR1 DFQATT and CDR2 SNEGSKA come from the germline V gene (reference sequence). CDR3: CSARGGLAGMAGELFF. As DNA, the CDR3 is TGCAGTGCTAGGGGGGGACTAGCGGGGATGGCCGGGGAGCTGTTTTTT.

This clonotype was detected ten times or more. The chain links TRBV11-3 to TRBJ2-1; the D gene is possibly TRBD2 (6 bases). CDR1 is SGHNT and CDR2 is YENEEA in the germline V gene. Between the trimmed V and J ends, which lost 1 base and 2 bases, there was a span of 6 bases. CDR3 length equals 14 residues. The CDR3 reads CASSLAGAYNEQFF. As DNA, the CDR3 is TGTGCCAGCAGCTTAGCGGGAGCCTACAATGAGCAGTTCTTC.

This clonotype was seen many times. V and J are TRBV11-2 and TRBJ2-2, with a tentative D call TRBD1 (6 bases). This CDR3 comprises 13 residues. The V end was cut by 6 bases, the J end by 5 bases, with 10 bases between. From germline, CDR1 is SGHAT and CDR2 FQNNGV. This CDR3 reads CASSEQGTGELFF. CDR3 nucleotides: TGTGCCAGCAGTGAACAGGGTACCGGGGAGCTGTTTTTT.

The sample holds many counts of this clonotype. The J gene is TRBJ2-1, the V gene TRBV9, with D possibly matching TRBD2 (6 bases). Germline CDR1 reads SGDLS; CDR2 reads YYNGEE. Deletions cut 10 bases from V and 0 bases from J, with 14 bases between. CDR3 length equals 14 residues. CDR3 loop: CASSGVGSYNEQFF. The CDR3, as DNA: TGTGCCTCCTCGGGGGTTGGCTCCTACAATGAGCAGTTCTTC.

This clonotype was counted at least ten times. This chain links TRBV7-2 with TRBJ2-7; TRBD1 aligns across 8 bases. In germline, CDR1 is SGHTA, CDR2 FQGNSA. Trimming took 1 base from V and 1 from J; bases not matched to a gene: 3. CDR3 length: 15 residues. For the CDR3, the DNA is TGTGCCAGCAGCTTAGGGACAGGGACTTCCTACGAGCAGTACTTC. The encoded protein is CASSLGTGTSYEQYF.

This clonotype was recorded many times. V is TRBV6-5 and J is TRBJ2-7, with TRBD2 matching over 9 bases. Looked up from germline, CDR1 is MNHEY and CDR2 is SVGAGI. J gave up 4 bases and V 2 bases, and 3 bases lay outside the gene matches. This CDR3 comprises 14 residues. For the CDR3, the DNA is TGTGCCAGCAGTTACGGCGGGAGGGGGTACGAGCAGTACTTC. Its protein product is CASSYGGRGYEQYF.

This clonotype was picked up many times. The genes are TRBV20-1 and TRBJ2-7; a possible D gene is TRBD2 (6 bases). CDR1 and CDR2 from the germline V gene are DFQATT and SNEGSKA (reference sequence). V was shortened by 6 bases and J by 2 bases, with 14 bases between the two germline ends. The CDR3 totals 13 residues. The CDR3 DNA sequence: TGCAGTGCCAAGGGACTTAAAGCCTACGAGCAGTACTTC. Translated: CSAKGLKAYEQYF.

This clonotype was recorded a few times. The chain joins TRBV20-1 to TRBJ2-5; 7 nucleotides align to TRBD2. Losses at the gene ends were 3 bases for V and 5 bases for J; bases not matched to a gene: 12. This CDR3 is 15 amino acids long. Germline-derived CDR1 and CDR2 are DFQATT and SNEGSKA (reference sequence). CDR3 residues: CSASDLAVIGETQYF. In nucleotides, the CDR3 is TGCAGTGCTAGCGACCTAGCGGTGATAGGGGAGACCCAGTACTTC.

This clonotype was recorded many times. This sequence joins TRBV4-3 and TRBJ1-1; TRBD1 might be the D (5 bases). V dropped 1 base and J dropped 4 bases, with 13 bases sitting between them. The V gene's germline CDR1 is LGHNA and CDR2 YSLEER. This CDR3 has 15 amino acids. CDR3 amino acids: CASSQGGGGVTEAFF. The CDR3 bases are TGCGCCAGCAGCCAAGGTGGGGGGGGGGTCACTGAAGCTTTCTTT.

This clonotype was recorded many times. The J gene is TRBJ1-4, the V gene TRBV20-1, with 7 bases matching TRBD1. The CDR3 totals 14 residues. The V gene's germline CDR1 is DFQATT and CDR2 SNEGSKA (reference sequence). Trimming cost V 0 bases and J 6 bases; bases outside gene matches: 4. In DNA form, the CDR3 reads TGCAGTGCTAGAGATCCAGGGGGTGATGAAAAACTGTTTTTT. Its protein product is CSARDPGGDEKLFF.

This clonotype was found many times. The chain recombines TRBV10-3 with TRBJ1-2; D remains unclear. Germline values: CDR1 ENHRY, CDR2 SYGVKD. This CDR3 has 14 residues. Trimming took off 3 bases at V and 5 bases at J, with 13 bases between the two ends. The CDR3 DNA is TGTGCCATCAGTGAAGACCCTAATATATATGGCTACACCTTC. Its translation: CAISEDPNIYGYTF.

This clonotype was detected many times. The chain couples TRBV7-2 to TRBJ2-1; 11 bases fit TRBD2. The CDR3 runs to 16 residues. Germline V gene sequence: CDR1 SGHTA, CDR2 FQGNSA. V dropped 5 bases and J dropped 5; count of bases not matched to a gene: 8. The CDR3, as DNA: TGTGCCAGCAGCGCGCACCCGGGACTAGCGGACAATGAGCAGTTCTTC. Translation: CASSAHPGLADNEQFF.

This clonotype came up many times. This CDR3 reads CASSSVRTLNTGELFF. DNA for the CDR3: TGTGCCAGCAGCTCTGTCCGGACGCTTAACACCGGGGAGCTGTTTTTT. The chain links TRBV7-2 to TRBJ2-2; D is uncertain. The CDR3 length is 16 residues. The ends were cut back, 4 bases at V and 2 bases at J, with 14 bases in the middle. Looked up from germline, CDR1 is SGHTA and CDR2 is FQGNSA.

The table lists this clonotype with many counts. The chain recombines TRBV20-1 with TRBJ1-1; 11 nucleotides agree with TRBD1. J was trimmed by 3 bases and V by 0 bases; bases with no gene match: 3. The germline gives CDR1 DFQATT, CDR2 SNEGSKA (reference sequence). The CDR3 loop spans 15 amino acids. The chain's CDR3 is CSARDPGQGDTEAFF. DNA for the CDR3: TGCAGTGCTAGAGACCCGGGACAGGGGGACACTGAAGCTTTCTTT.

Ten or more counts support this clonotype. The chain joins TRBV20-1 to TRBJ2-1, with TRBD2 identical over 14 bases. The CDR3 covers 16 residues. The germline V gene encodes CDR1 DFQATT and CDR2 SNEGSKA (reference sequence). After removal of 5 bases from V and 7 bases from J, the junction contained 10 bases not matched to a gene. The CDR3 bases are TGCAGTGCTCTCCGAGGGACTAGCGGGAGTTGGAATGAGCAGTTCTTC. Translation gives CSALRGTSGSWNEQFF.